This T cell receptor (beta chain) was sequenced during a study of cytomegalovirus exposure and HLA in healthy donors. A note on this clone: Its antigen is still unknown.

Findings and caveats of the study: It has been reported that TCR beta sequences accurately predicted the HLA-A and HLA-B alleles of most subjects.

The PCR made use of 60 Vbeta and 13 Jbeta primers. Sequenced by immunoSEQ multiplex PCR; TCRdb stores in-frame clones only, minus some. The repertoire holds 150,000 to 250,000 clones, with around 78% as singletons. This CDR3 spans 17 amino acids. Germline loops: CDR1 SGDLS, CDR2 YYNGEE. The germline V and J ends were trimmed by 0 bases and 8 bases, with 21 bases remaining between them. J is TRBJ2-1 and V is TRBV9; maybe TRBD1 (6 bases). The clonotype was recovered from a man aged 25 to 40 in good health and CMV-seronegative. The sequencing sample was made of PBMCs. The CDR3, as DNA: TGTGCCAGCAGCGTAGTCGCGGACCGGACAGTTTTCGATGAGCAGTTCTTC. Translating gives CASSVVADRTVFDEQFF.